This entry is about one T cell receptor (beta chain). No antigen is known for it. The entry originates in a study of lymphopenia after photon versus proton radiotherapy. Method: immunoSEQ multiplex PCR; TCRdb's copy keeps in-frame clones and lacks some. The table lists 55,000 to 70,000 clones, 87% of them singletons. Trimming took off 6 bases at V and 0 bases at J, with 10 bases between the two ends. The V gene's germline CDR1 is ENHRY and CDR2 SYGVKD. The CDR3 is made up of 14 amino acids. Findings and caveats of the study: Post-nadir TCR diversity decline inversely tracked overall survival among those who died.

V gene TRBV10-3 combines with J gene TRBJ2-3; D is possibly TRBD1 (5 bases). The sample in question was peripheral blood, obtained from a patient treated with proton-based radiotherapy. This receptor was taken from an elderly man with esophageal cancer. This CDR3 is CAISSGLSTDTQYF. As DNA, the CDR3 is TGTGCCATCAGCTCAGGGCTAAGCACAGATACGCAGTATTTT.